The 13 T cell receptor beta chains given below trace back to one sample, sequenced in a study of T cells after yellow fever vaccination. Each CDR3 protein gets one entry after TCRdb re-called the 5' RACE reads with MiXCR. The sample includes 250,000 to 350,000 distinct CDR3 sequences, 8.7% seen only once; the top ten take over 3%. This sample comprised CD4+ T cells sorted from PBMCs, obtained 5 days after the yellow fever booster vaccination. These receptors were obtained from a man aged 18 to 30 who received the YFV17D yellow fever vaccine.

This clonotype has only a few counts. V is TRBV9 and J is TRBJ1-2, with D tentatively TRBD1 (5 bases). Germline CDR1 and CDR2: SGDLS and YYNGEE. The CDR3 length is 14 residues. The V end was cut by 0 bases, the J end by 2 bases, with 8 bases between. The CDR3 sequence: CASSVGGENYGYTF. The CDR3 DNA is TGTGCCAGCAGCGTAGGGGGGGAGAACTATGGCTACACCTTC.

This clonotype came up many times. The rearrangement uses TRBV7-8 and TRBJ2-7; D remains unclear. V was cut by 3 bases and J by 3 bases, with 9 bases left in between. This CDR3 has 13 residues. CDR1 and CDR2 from the germline V gene are SGHVS and FQNEAQ. CDR3 in DNA: TGTGCCAGCAGCTTGCCCCACGGCTACGAGCAGTACTTC. Its protein is CASSLPHGYEQYF.

This clonotype appeared a few times. This chain connects TRBV7-2 to TRBJ2-5; D not certain. V dropped 4 bases and J dropped 4 bases, with 16 bases sitting between them. The CDR3 length is 15 residues. CDR1 is SGHTA, CDR2 FQGNSA, per germline. CDR3 amino acids: CASSSSRISVETQYF. Written as DNA, the CDR3 is TGTGCCAGCAGCTCATCTCGGATATCGGTAGAGACCCAGTACTTC.

The V call is TRBV5-1, the J call TRBJ2-5, with D perhaps TRBD1 (5 bases). This CDR3 spans 14 amino acids. Germline lookup yields CDR1 SGHRS and CDR2 YFSETQ. V shed 4 bases and J shed 1 base, with 11 bases lying between them. DNA for the CDR3: TGCGCCAGCAGCAGCCAGGGCTTCCAAGAGACCCAGTACTTC. It is translated as CASSSQGFQETQYF.

The chain is built from TRBV11-2 and TRBJ2-7; D possibly corresponds to TRBD2 (5 bases). V lost 4 bases to trimming and J lost 2 bases, with 12 bases between them. This CDR3 comprises 14 residues. Germline V gene sequence: CDR1 SGHAT, CDR2 FQNNGV. The CDR3 nucleotides read TGTGCCAGCAGCTCCCTCCAGCGGACCTACGAGCAGTACTTC. This translates into CASSSLQRTYEQYF.

V usage is TRBV5-1 and J usage is TRBJ2-1; TRBD2 agrees at 10 bases. CDR1 is SGHRS and CDR2 is YFSETQ in the germline V gene. The CDR3 has 15 amino acids. V was pared by 2 bases and J by 6 bases, with 5 bases of the junction left unmatched. This CDR3 reads CASSLTSGTVNEQFF. In DNA form, the CDR3 reads TGCGCCAGCAGCTTAACTAGCGGGACCGTCAATGAGCAGTTCTTC.

This clonotype was counted a few times. The chain employs TRBV6-1 and TRBJ1-4; no clear D. This CDR3 has 11 residues. Trimming shortened V by 1 base and J by 13 bases, and 7 bases separated the two germline ends. Per germline, CDR1 MNHNS and CDR2 SASEGT. The CDR3 is CASSEGQRLFF. The DNA for the CDR3 is TGTGCCAGCAGTGAAGGGCAGCGACTGTTTTTT.

This clonotype occurred a few times. The chain uses TRBV10-3 and TRBJ2-7; D is unclear. The germline CDR1 and CDR2 sequences are ENHRY and SYGVKD. The CDR3 extends over 14 amino acids. V lost 0 bases and J lost 2, with 8 bases in between. CDR3 DNA: TGTGCCATCAGTGAGTCGTTACGGCCCTACGAGCAGTACTTC. This gives the protein CAISESLRPYEQYF.

The chain joins TRBV5-5 to TRBJ2-3, with D unresolved. The CDR3 runs 15 residues. V was pared by 4 bases and J by 2 bases, with 14 bases between. Germline V CDR1 and CDR2: SGHKS, YYEKEE (reference sequence). The CDR3 spells CASSQSAAFTDTQYF. The CDR3 nucleotides are TGTGCCAGCAGCCAGAGTGCAGCTTTCACAGATACGCAGTATTTT.

Only a few counts were recorded for this clonotype. The V call is TRBV4-1, the J call TRBJ2-3, with 8 bases that match TRBD2. The ends lost 2 bases at V and 0 bases at J; junction bases unmatched: 4. This CDR3 has 16 amino acids. Germline CDR1 reads MGHRA; CDR2 reads YSYEKL. The CDR3 sequence: CASSQRGGLSTDTQYF. The CDR3 coding sequence is TGCGCCAGCAGCCAACGGGGGGGCCTCAGCACAGATACGCAGTATTTT.

The chain is built from TRBV6-5 and TRBJ1-6; D gene unclear. V lost 0 bases, J lost 0 bases, and 12 bases lay in between. Germline V gene data show CDR1 as MNHEY and CDR2 as SVGAGI. CDR3 length: 18 residues. CDR3 sequence (DNA): TGTGCCAGCAGTTACTCGGACGGAATGAGCTCCTATAATTCACCCCTCCACTTT. Protein product: CASSYSDGMSSYNSPLHF.

The rearrangement links TRBV18 to TRBJ1-2; D gene uncertain. Trimming left V 1 base short and J 0 bases short, with 3 bases between. Germline-derived CDR1 and CDR2 are KGHSH and LQKENI. The CDR3 loop spans 13 amino acids. CDR3 loop: CASSPRTNYGYTF. The CDR3, as DNA: TGTGCCAGCTCACCACGCACTAACTATGGCTACACCTTC.

This clonotype was counted only a few times. CDR3 coding DNA: TGTGCCAGCAGTTTCGGGCCAGTCCCAGATACGCAGTATTTT. It specifies CASSFGPVPDTQYF. The chain carries TRBV28 and TRBJ2-3, with no clear D. V dropped 3 bases and J dropped 4 bases, with 11 bases sitting between them. The CDR3 runs to 14 residues. Germline-derived CDR1 and CDR2 are MDHEN and SYDVKM.